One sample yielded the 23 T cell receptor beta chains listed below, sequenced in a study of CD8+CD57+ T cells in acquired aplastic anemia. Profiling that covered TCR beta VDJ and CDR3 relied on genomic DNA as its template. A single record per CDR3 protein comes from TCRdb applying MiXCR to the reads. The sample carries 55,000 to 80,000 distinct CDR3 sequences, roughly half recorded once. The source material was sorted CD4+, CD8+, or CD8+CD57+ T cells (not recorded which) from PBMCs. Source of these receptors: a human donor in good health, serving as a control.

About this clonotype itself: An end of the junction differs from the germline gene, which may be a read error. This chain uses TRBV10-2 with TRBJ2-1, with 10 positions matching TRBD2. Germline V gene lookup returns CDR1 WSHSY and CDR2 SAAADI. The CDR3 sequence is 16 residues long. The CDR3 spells CATAPPTLAGALEQFF. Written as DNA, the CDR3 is TGTGCCACCGCTCCCCCCACTCTAGCGGGAGCTCTTGAGCAGTTCTTC.

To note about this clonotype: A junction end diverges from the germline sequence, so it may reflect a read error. The CDR3 here is CASSGRTLDTQYF. CDR3 DNA sequence: TGTGCCAGTAGTGGCCGGACGCTAGATACGCAGTATTTT. The chain recombines TRBV25-1 with TRBJ2-3, with D unclear. Germline CDR1 MGHDK, CDR2 SYGVNS. The CDR3 loop spans 13 amino acids.

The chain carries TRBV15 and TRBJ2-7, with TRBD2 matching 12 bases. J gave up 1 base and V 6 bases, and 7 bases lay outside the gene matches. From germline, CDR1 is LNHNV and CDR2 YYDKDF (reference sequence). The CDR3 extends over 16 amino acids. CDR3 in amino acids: CATSPSGGVLSYEQYF. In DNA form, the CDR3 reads TGTGCCACCAGTCCTAGCGGGGGGGTTTTATCCTACGAGCAGTACTTC.

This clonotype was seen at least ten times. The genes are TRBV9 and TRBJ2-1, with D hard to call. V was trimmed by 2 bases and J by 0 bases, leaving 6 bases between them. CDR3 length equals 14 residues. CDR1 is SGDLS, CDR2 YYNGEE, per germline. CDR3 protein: CASSVESSYNEQFF. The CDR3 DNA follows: TGTGCCAGCAGCGTGGAAAGCTCCTACAATGAGCAGTTCTTC.

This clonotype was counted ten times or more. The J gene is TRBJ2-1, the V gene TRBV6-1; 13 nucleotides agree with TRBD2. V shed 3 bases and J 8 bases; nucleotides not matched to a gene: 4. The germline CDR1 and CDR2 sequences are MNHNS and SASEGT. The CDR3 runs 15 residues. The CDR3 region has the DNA TGTGCCAGCAGTGAGGGGACTAGCGGGGCGGATGAGCAGTTCTTC. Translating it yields CASSEGTSGADEQFF.

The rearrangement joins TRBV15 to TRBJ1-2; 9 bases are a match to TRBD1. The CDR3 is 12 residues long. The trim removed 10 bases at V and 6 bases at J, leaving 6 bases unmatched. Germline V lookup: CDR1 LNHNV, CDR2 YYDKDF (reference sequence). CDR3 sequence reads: CASSDRGDGYTF. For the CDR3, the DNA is TGTGCCAGCAGTGACAGGGGGGATGGCTACACCTTC.

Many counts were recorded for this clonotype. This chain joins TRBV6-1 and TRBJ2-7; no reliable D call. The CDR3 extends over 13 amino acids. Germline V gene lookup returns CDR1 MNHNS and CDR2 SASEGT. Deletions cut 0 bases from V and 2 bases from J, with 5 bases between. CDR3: CASSEAETYEQYF. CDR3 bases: TGTGCCAGCAGTGAAGCCGAAACCTACGAGCAGTACTTC.

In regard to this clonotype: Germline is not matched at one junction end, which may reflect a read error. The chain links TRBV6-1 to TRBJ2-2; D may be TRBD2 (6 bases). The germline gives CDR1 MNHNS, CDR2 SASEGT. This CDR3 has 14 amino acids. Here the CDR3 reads CASSEASESGGLFF. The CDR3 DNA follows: TGTGCCAGCAGTGAAGCGTCGGAATCCGGGGGGCTGTTTTTT.

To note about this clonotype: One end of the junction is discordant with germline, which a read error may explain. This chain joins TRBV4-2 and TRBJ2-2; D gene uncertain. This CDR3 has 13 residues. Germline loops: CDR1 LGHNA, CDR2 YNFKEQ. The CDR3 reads CASGQDGTGELFF. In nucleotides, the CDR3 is TGTGCCAGCGGCCAAGATGGCACCGGGGAGCTGTTTTTT.

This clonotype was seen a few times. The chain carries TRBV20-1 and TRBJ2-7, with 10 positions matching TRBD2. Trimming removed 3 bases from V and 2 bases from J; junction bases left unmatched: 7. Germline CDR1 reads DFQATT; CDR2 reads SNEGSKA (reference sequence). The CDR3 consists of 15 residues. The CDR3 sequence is CSASPNSGGTYEQYF. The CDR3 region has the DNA TGCAGTGCTAGCCCCAATAGCGGGGGGACCTACGAGCAGTACTTC.

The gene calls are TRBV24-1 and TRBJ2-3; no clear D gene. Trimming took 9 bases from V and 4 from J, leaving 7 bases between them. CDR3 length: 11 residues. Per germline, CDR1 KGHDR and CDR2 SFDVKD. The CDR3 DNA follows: TGTGCCACCGGGGTTGCAGATACGCAGTATTTT. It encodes CATGVADTQYF.

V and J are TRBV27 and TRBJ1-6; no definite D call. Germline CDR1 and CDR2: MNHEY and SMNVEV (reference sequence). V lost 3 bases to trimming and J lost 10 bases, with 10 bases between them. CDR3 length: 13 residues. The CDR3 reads CASSLEGPSPLHF. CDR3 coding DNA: TGTGCCAGCAGTTTGGAAGGCCCATCACCCCTCCACTTT.

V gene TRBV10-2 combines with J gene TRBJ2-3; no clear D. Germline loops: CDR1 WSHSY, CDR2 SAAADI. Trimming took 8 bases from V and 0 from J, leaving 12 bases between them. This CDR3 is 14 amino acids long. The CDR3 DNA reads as TGCGCCAGCTCAGATCCGCACAGCACAGATACGCAGTATTTT. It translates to CASSDPHSTDTQYF.

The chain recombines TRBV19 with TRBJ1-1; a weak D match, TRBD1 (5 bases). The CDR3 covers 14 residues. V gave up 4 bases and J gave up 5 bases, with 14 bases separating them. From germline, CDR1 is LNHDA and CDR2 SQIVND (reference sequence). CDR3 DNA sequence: TGTGCCAGTAGTACCTACCGGGAGGGGACTGAAGCTTTCTTT. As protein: CASSTYREGTEAFF.

The CDR3 here is CASSPPSQPQHF. As DNA, the CDR3 is TGTGCCAGCAGCCCCCCGAGTCAGCCCCAGCATTTT. The rearrangement joins TRBV11-3 to TRBJ1-5; unclear D gene. The CDR3 extends over 12 amino acids. V shed 5 bases and J shed 6 bases, with 8 bases lying between them. Per germline, CDR1 SGHNT and CDR2 YENEEA. Full variable domain (outside the CDR3, taken from reference TRBV11-3 and TRBJ1-5): EAGVVQSPRYKIIEKKQPVAFWCNPISGHNTLYWYLQNLGQGPELLIRYENEEAVDDSQLPKDRFSAERLKGVDSTLKIQPAELGDSAVYLCASSPPSQPQHFGDGTRLSIL.

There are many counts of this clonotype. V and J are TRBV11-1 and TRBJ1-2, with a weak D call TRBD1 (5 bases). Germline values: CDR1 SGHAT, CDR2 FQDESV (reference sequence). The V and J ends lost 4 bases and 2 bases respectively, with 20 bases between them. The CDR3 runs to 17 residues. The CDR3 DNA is TGTGCCAGCAGCTCCCTTGGCACCCCAAAGGGGAACTATGGCTACACCTTC. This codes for CASSSLGTPKGNYGYTF.

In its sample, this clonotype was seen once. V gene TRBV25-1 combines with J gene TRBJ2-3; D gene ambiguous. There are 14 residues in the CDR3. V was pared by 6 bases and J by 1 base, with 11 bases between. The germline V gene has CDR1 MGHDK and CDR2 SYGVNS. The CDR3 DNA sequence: TGTGCCAGCAGAGCGACGGCTCGCACAGATACGCAGTATTTT. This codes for CASRATARTDTQYF.

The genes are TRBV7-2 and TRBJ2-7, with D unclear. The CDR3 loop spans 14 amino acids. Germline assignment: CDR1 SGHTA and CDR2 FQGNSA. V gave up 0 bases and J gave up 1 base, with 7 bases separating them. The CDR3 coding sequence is TGTGCCAGCAGCTTAGCGGCGTATTCCTACGAGCAGTACGTC. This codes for CASSLAAYSYEQYV.

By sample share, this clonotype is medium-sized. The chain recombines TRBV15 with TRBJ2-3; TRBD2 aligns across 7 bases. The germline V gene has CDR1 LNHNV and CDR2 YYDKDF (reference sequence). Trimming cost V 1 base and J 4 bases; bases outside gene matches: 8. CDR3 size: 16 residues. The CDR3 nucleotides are TGTGCCACCAGCAGAGTTCCCGGGGGAGGGGCAGATACGCAGTATTTT. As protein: CATSRVPGGGADTQYF.

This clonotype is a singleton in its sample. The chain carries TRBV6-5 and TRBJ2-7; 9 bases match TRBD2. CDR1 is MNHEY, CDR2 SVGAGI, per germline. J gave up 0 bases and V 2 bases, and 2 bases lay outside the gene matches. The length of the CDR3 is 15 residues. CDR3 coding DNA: TGTGCCAGCAGTTACGTGGGACTAGCCTCCTACGAGCAGTACTTC. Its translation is CASSYVGLASYEQYF.

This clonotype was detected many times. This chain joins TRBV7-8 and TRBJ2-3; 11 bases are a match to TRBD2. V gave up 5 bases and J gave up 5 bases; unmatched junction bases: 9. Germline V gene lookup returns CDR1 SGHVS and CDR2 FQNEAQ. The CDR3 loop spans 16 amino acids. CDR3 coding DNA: TGTGCCAGCAGCGCGTTAGCGGGGGGGAGTTTAGATACGCAGTATTTT. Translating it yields CASSALAGGSLDTQYF.

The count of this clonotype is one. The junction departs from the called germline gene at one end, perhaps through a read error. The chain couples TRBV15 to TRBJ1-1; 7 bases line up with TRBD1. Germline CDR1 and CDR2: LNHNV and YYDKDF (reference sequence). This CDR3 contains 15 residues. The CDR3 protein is CATSSGQAWDHEAFF. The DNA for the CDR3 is TGTGCCACCAGCTCCGGACAGGCTTGGGATCATGAAGCCTTCTTT.

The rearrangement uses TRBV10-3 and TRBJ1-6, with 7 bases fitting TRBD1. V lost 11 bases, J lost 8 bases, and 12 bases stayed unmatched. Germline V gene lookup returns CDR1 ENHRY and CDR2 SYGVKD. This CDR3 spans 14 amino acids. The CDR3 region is CAARGRQGDSPLHF. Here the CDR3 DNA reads TGTGCCGCACGGGGACGACAGGGCGATTCACCCCTCCACTTT.